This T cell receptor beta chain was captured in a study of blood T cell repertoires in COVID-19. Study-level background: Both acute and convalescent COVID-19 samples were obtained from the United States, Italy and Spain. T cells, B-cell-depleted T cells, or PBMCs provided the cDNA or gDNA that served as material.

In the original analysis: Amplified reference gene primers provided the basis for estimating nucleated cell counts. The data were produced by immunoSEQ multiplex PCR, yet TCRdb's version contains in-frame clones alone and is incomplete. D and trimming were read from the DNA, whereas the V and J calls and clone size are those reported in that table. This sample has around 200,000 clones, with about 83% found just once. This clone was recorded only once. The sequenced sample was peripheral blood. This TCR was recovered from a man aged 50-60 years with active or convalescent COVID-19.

The CDR3 loop reads CASSWGQAKNTEAFF. The CDR3 DNA follows: TGCGCCAGCAGTTGGGGACAGGCGAAGAACACTGAAGCTTTCTTT. V and J are TRBV5-1 and TRBJ1-1; TRBD1 aligns across 8 bases. The CDR3 extends over 15 amino acids. Germline assignment: CDR1 SGHRS and CDR2 YFSETQ. The ends lost 5 bases at V and 1 base at J; junction bases unmatched: 7.